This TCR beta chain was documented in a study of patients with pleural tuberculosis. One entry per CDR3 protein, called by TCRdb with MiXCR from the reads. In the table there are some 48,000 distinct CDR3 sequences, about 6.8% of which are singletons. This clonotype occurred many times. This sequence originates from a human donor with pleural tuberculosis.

The CDR3 nucleotides are TGCAGTGCTAGTGGCGGTTCTAACTATGGCTACACCTTC. It yields the protein CSASGGSNYGYTF. The rearrangement joins TRBV20-1 to TRBJ1-2; the D is unclear. Looked up from germline, CDR1 is DFQATT and CDR2 is SNEGSKA (reference sequence). This CDR3 spans 13 amino acids. Deletions cut 3 bases from V and 0 bases from J, with 8 bases between.